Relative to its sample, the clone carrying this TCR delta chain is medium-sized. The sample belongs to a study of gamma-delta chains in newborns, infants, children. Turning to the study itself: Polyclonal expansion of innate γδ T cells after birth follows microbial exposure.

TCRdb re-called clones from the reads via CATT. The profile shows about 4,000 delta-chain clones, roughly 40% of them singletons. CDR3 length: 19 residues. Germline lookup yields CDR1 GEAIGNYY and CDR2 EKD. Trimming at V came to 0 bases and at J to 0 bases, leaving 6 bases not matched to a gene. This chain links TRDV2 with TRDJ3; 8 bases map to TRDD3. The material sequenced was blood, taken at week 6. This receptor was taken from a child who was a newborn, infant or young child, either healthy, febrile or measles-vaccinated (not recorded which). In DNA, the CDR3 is TGTGCCTGTGACACCGTTGGGGGGGGATACTCCTGGGACACCCGACAGATGTTTTTC. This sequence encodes CACDTVGGGYSWDTRQMFF.